These 19 T cell receptor beta chains share one sample of origin, sequenced in a study of T-cell memory formation after mild COVID-19 (TCRdb year 2021). Libraries were constructed by 5' RACE. The sample was run on an Illumina NovaSeq 6000. The public sequencing data were trimmed at Q25 with fastp and processed into clonotypes with MiXCR by TCRdb, which kept only in-frame beta chains. Rows with a matching CDR3 protein are joined into one entry that keeps the most common DNA and genes. The sample data list under 200,000 distinct CDR3 sequences, and roughly 11% of these were observed just once. The ten largest account for approximately 3.8% of the sample. The specimen was PBMCs or a T cell subset sorted from them (not recorded which). These receptors were collected from a young man who had mild COVID-19 (a few samples of this study predate the infection). The sample titles of this study are shuffled in the database, so cell type and time point are left out; the donor was told from shared clones.

The V gene is TRBV5-1, the J gene TRBJ1-1; D unclear. In germline, CDR1 is SGHRS, CDR2 YFSETQ. The V end lost 5 bases, the J end lost 5 bases, and 22 bases lay between the germline ends. The CDR3 sequence is 16 residues long. Here the CDR3 reads CASRSRRVSSGTEAFF. The CDR3 bases are TGCGCCAGCAGAAGTAGGAGGGTCTCGTCGGGTACTGAAGCTTTCTTT.

This clonotype was counted between two and nine times. The V gene is TRBV6-6, the J gene TRBJ1-2, with D perhaps TRBD1 (5 bases). The V gene's germline CDR1 is MNHNY and CDR2 SVGAGI (reference sequence). This CDR3 comprises 13 residues. V was shortened by 6 bases and J by 3 bases, with 11 bases between the two germline ends. The DNA for the CDR3 is TGTGCCAGCAGGATAATGGGGGACTATGGCTACACCTTC. It encodes CASRIMGDYGYTF.

The chain couples TRBV5-1 to TRBJ2-1; D might be TRBD1 (5 bases). Germline V gene data show CDR1 as SGHRS and CDR2 as YFSETQ. CDR3 size: 14 residues. Trimming stripped 0 bases from V and 8 bases from J, with 12 bases between. The CDR3 sequence is CASSLAVGPDEQFF. CDR3 sequence (DNA): TGCGCCAGCAGCTTGGCGGTGGGGCCCGATGAGCAGTTCTTC.

This clonotype was seen a handful of times. The genes are TRBV5-6 and TRBJ1-1; D not resolved. Germline V CDR1 and CDR2: SGHDT, YYEEEE. The CDR3 runs 14 residues. Trimming stripped 4 bases from V and 4 bases from J, with 14 bases between. CDR3 nucleotide sequence: TGTGCCAGCAGCGCGGGCCGAGGGTTCACTGAAGCTTTCTTT. It specifies CASSAGRGFTEAFF.

This clonotype appeared many times. This chain links TRBV5-1 with TRBJ1-1; D uncertain. Germline lookup yields CDR1 SGHRS and CDR2 YFSETQ. The CDR3 extends over 13 amino acids. Trimming removed 2 bases from V and 4 bases from J, with 9 bases in between. DNA of the CDR3: TGCGCCAGCAGCTTCAATGATCGCACTGAAGCTTTCTTT. Protein sequence: CASSFNDRTEAFF. The full variable domain, rest sourced from reference TRBV5-1 and TRBJ1-1, is KAGVTQTPRYLIKTRGQQVTLSCSPISGHRSVSWYQQTPGQGLQFLFEYFSETQRNKGNFPGRFSGRQFSNSRSEMNVSTLELGDSALYLCASSFNDRTEAFFGQGTRLTVV.

There are many counts of this clonotype. This CDR3 is CASSRLRSGGAVLNEQFF. The CDR3 nucleotides read TGCGCCAGCAGCCGTCTTAGAAGCGGGGGGGCCGTTCTGAATGAGCAGTTCTTC. The rearrangement links TRBV4-1 to TRBJ2-1; TRBD2 agrees at 10 bases. V lost 4 bases to trimming and J lost 7 bases; unmatched junction nucleotides: 16. CDR3 length: 18 residues. In germline, CDR1 is MGHRA, CDR2 YSYEKL.

The chain combines TRBV11-2 with TRBJ1-5, with 7 bases matching TRBD1. Germline V gene data show CDR1 as SGHAT and CDR2 as FQNNGV. The CDR3 covers 14 residues. J lost 3 bases, V lost 5 bases, and 4 bases had no gene match. The CDR3 DNA reads as TGTGCCAGCAGCCCCGGGACAGACAATCAGCCCCAGCATTTT. Amino acids: CASSPGTDNQPQHF.

V and J are TRBV5-1 and TRBJ2-3; possible D gene TRBD1, 5 bases. This CDR3 is built from 15 residues. Germline assignment: CDR1 SGHRS and CDR2 YFSETQ. Trimming stripped 4 bases from V and 2 bases from J, with 14 bases between. CDR3: CASSGPGPHTDTQYF. The CDR3 bases are TGCGCCAGCAGCGGCCCAGGGCCTCACACAGATACGCAGTATTTT.

This clonotype was counted ten times or more. The gene calls are TRBV5-1 and TRBJ2-2; TRBD2 is a possible D gene (5 bases). The V gene's germline CDR1 is SGHRS and CDR2 YFSETQ. Trimming removed 4 bases from V and 5 bases from J, with 15 bases in between. The CDR3 has 15 residues. The CDR3 here is CASSLGRSGTGELFF. The CDR3 bases are TGCGCCAGCAGCCTGGGTCGTTCGGGAACCGGGGAGCTGTTTTTT.

This chain connects TRBV6-6 to TRBJ2-1; 9 bases line up with TRBD2. This CDR3 region has 15 residues. Germline-derived CDR1 and CDR2 are MNHNY and SVGAGI (reference sequence). V was pared by 10 bases and J by 7 bases, with 14 bases of the junction left unmatched. Here the CDR3 DNA reads TGTGCCATCTCCCCGGGGACTAGCTTTTCAAATGAGCAGTTCTTC. This translates into CAISPGTSFSNEQFF.

This clonotype was seen at least ten times. The chain has TRBV12-3 or TRBV12-4 and TRBJ2-1; 8 bases match TRBD2. With 7 bases clipped from V and 12 bases from J, the junction kept 11 bases outside the gene matches. The CDR3 runs 13 residues. This CDR3 is CASTLLGAGGQFF. The CDR3 nucleotides are TGTGCCAGCACCCTCCTGGGGGCGGGGGGGCAGTTCTTC.

This clonotype came up many times. The chain couples TRBV24-1 to TRBJ2-2, with D unresolved. The V end lost 7 bases, the J end lost 4 bases, and 3 bases lay between the germline ends. Germline-derived CDR1 and CDR2 are KGHDR and SFDVKD. The CDR3 sequence is 11 residues long. As DNA, the CDR3 is TGTGCCACCAGGCGCACCGGGGAGCTGTTTTTT. Translating it yields CATRRTGELFF.

The chain joins TRBV11-2 to TRBJ2-5; TRBD1 might be the D (6 bases). Germline loops: CDR1 SGHAT, CDR2 FQNNGV. The CDR3 sequence is 14 residues long. Trimming removed 6 bases from V and 5 bases from J, with 16 bases in between. Written as DNA, the CDR3 is TGTGCCAGCAGACCACCGGGACAAAGGGAGACCCAGTACTTC. This translates into CASRPPGQRETQYF. Using reference TRBV11-2 and TRBJ2-5 for the parts outside the CDR3, the full variable domain is EAGVAQSPRYKIIEKRQSVAFWCNPISGHATLYWYQQILGQGPKLLIQFQNNGVVDDSQLPKDRFSAERLKGVDSTLKIQPAKLEDSAVYLCASRPPGQRETQYFGPGTRLLVL.

This clonotype was picked up a small number of times. The V call is TRBV4-1, the J call TRBJ2-3, with no clear D. The CDR3 is 14 amino acids. V was trimmed by 1 base and J by 3 bases, leaving 8 bases between them. Germline V gives CDR1 MGHRA, CDR2 YSYEKL. CDR3 nucleotide sequence: TGCGCCAGCAGCCAAGTCGTGTCAACAGATACGCAGTATTTT. Its protein product is CASSQVVSTDTQYF.

The chain uses TRBV19 and TRBJ1-2, with D possibly matching TRBD1 (5 bases). Germline V gene sequence: CDR1 LNHDA, CDR2 SQIVND (reference sequence). The CDR3 length is 14 residues. The V end was cut by 4 bases, the J end by 4 bases, with 13 bases between. CDR3 bases: TGTGCCAGTAGTAGGGGTCCAGGGCTCTATGGCTACACCTTC. As protein: CASSRGPGLYGYTF.

The chain joins TRBV6-2 or TRBV6-3 to TRBJ2-7; D might be TRBD1 (6 bases). Between the trimmed V and J ends, which lost 5 bases and 9 bases, there was a span of 11 bases. From germline, CDR1 is MNHEY and CDR2 SVGEGT. The CDR3 sequence is 11 residues long. CDR3 amino acids: CASSHDRTQYF. The CDR3 coding sequence is TGTGCCAGCAGTCACGACAGGACGCAGTACTTC.

The gene calls are TRBV15 and TRBJ1-1, with 8 positions matching TRBD1. The V and J ends lost 1 base and 1 base, in that order; junction bases with no gene match: 8. The CDR3 consists of 17 residues. Germline V gene lookup returns CDR1 LNHNV and CDR2 YYDKDF (reference sequence). The CDR3 reads CATSRVGSRGRNTEAFF. CDR3 in DNA: TGTGCCACCAGCAGAGTGGGGAGCAGGGGGCGGAACACTGAAGCTTTCTTT.

This rearrangement joins TRBV2 to TRBJ2-5; 7 bases are shared with TRBD1. After removal of 8 bases from V and 1 base from J, the junction contained 16 bases not matched to a gene. This CDR3 has 17 residues. Germline V lookup: CDR1 SNHLY, CDR2 FYNNEI. In nucleotides, the CDR3 is TGTGCCAGCCGAGATAATAGAGGGGGCCAAATCCAAGAGACCCAGTACTTC. This codes for CASRDNRGGQIQETQYF.

This clonotype was seen more than once but under ten times. V gene TRBV27 combines with J gene TRBJ2-3; TRBD2 agrees at 7 bases. CDR1 is MNHEY, CDR2 SMNVEV, per germline (reference sequence). Losses at the gene ends were 6 bases for V and 0 bases for J; bases not matched to a gene: 6. This CDR3 comprises 15 residues. DNA of the CDR3: TGTGCCAGCAGGTTGGGGGGGGTTAGCACAGATACGCAGTATTTT. Amino acid sequence: CASRLGGVSTDTQYF.